Listed here is a single T cell receptor (beta chain). This sample is drawn from a study of blood T cells in healthy people across ages. Overall study: Per every two T cells, about one barcoded beta molecule was captured by template switching.

The V segment lost 6 bases and the J segment 4 bases; nucleotides outside the gene matches: 12. CDR1 is SNHLY and CDR2 is FYNNEI in the germline V gene. This CDR3 is built from 15 residues. For the second PCR, which ran for about 6 to 12 cycles, a sample-barcoded 5' primer and a J-beta primer mix were used. TCRdb used MiXCR to reprocess the 5' RACE reads, holding one entry per CDR3 protein. The sample lists approximately 900,000 distinct CDR3 sequences, almost 30% occurring once. The same data also contributed to another study, on T cells of mothers and their children. That investigation notes: Study donors consisted of a few healthy Caucasian mothers and their six children. The authors found no persistent microchimeric T cell clones.

Specimen: blood. This receptor was identified in a woman aged 40 to 55 in good health. The chain joins TRBV2 to TRBJ2-7; TRBD2 aligns across 7 bases. CDR3 in DNA: TGTGCCAGCAGGACCCGGGGAGGGGATGCGTACGAGCAGTACTTC. It codes for CASRTRGGDAYEQYF.